Each of the 7 T cell receptor beta chains below was sequenced from the same sample in a study of OX40 agonist ivuxolimab in advanced cancers. Repertoires were generated with immunoSEQ multiplex PCR, while TCRdb's copy carries only in-frame clones and drops some. This table holds about 42,000 clones, more than 80% found once. Sample: CD4+ or CD8+ T cells sorted from blood, taken in a trial of the OX40 agonist ivuxolimab. The receptor source for this set is an adult with an advanced solid tumor such as melanoma, head and neck, liver or kidney cancer.

The chain joins TRBV14 to TRBJ1-2, with 10 bases that match TRBD1. The CDR3 is made up of 15 amino acids. J lost 7 bases, V lost 4 bases, and 9 bases had no gene match. Looked up from germline, CDR1 is SGHDN and CDR2 is FVKESK. The CDR3 nucleotides are TGTGCCAGCAGCCGCCTACGGACAGGGGGTTTTGGCTACACCTTC. Amino acids: CASSRLRTGGFGYTF.

V gene TRBV7-2 combines with J gene TRBJ2-7; 8 bases match TRBD1. This CDR3 comprises 15 residues. With V trimmed by 1 base and J by 3 bases, 5 bases remained unmatched. CDR1 SGHTA and CDR2 FQGNSA come from the germline V gene. This CDR3 is CASSLDGQGVYEQYF. The CDR3 DNA follows: TGTGCCAGCAGCTTAGACGGACAGGGTGTCTACGAGCAGTACTTC. The whole variable domain, remainder taken from reference TRBV7-2 and TRBJ2-7, is GAGVSQSPSNKVTEKGKDVELRCDPISGHTALYWYRQSLGQGLEFLIYFQGNSAPDKSGLPSDRFSAERTGGSVSTLTIQRTQQEDSAVYLCASSLDGQGVYEQYFGPGTRLTVT.

The table lists this clone with a count of one. V usage is TRBV6-1 and J usage is TRBJ1-1; TRBD1 matches 7 bases. The ends lost 5 bases at V and 3 bases at J; junction bases unmatched: 3. CDR1 is MNHNS and CDR2 is SASEGT in the germline V gene. The CDR3 runs 13 residues. DNA for the CDR3: TGTGCCAGCAGTCACAGGGGAGACACTGAAGCTTTCTTT. This sequence encodes CASSHRGDTEAFF.

This clone was counted a few times. The J gene is TRBJ1-1, the V gene TRBV2; D is perhaps TRBD1 (6 bases). Trimming pared 6 bases from V and 4 bases from J, leaving 15 bases between. From germline, CDR1 is SNHLY and CDR2 FYNNEI. The CDR3 is made up of 14 amino acids. CDR3 protein: CASRELQGFTEAFF. The CDR3 nucleotides are TGTGCCAGCAGAGAGCTACAGGGCTTCACTGAAGCTTTCTTT.

V and J are TRBV7-2 and TRBJ2-4; 9 nucleotides line up with TRBD1. Germline lookup yields CDR1 SGHTA and CDR2 FQGNSA. This CDR3 has 13 amino acids. The V and J ends lost 4 bases and 10 bases, in that order; junction bases with no gene match: 5. The CDR3: CASSYIGTGIQYF. The CDR3 DNA reads as TGTGCCAGCAGCTATATAGGGACAGGGATTCAGTACTTC. The variable domain in full, with the rest retrieved from reference TRBV7-2 and TRBJ2-4, is GAGVSQSPSNKVTEKGKDVELRCDPISGHTALYWYRQSLGQGLEFLIYFQGNSAPDKSGLPSDRFSAERTGGSVSTLTIQRTQQEDSAVYLCASSYIGTGIQYFGAGTRLSVL.

The genes are TRBV6-6 and TRBJ1-2; the match to TRBD1 covers 8 bases. The J segment lost 2 bases and the V segment lost 6 bases, leaving 8 bases of the junction unmatched. The CDR3 length is 15 residues. Germline V gene lookup returns CDR1 MNHNY and CDR2 SVGAGI (reference sequence). CDR3 region: CASRSGQGENYGYTF. DNA of the CDR3: TGTGCCAGCAGATCTGGACAGGGTGAAAACTATGGCTACACCTTC.

V and J are TRBV19 and TRBJ1-5; 9 nucleotides match TRBD1. The J segment lost 0 bases and the V segment lost 3 bases, leaving 6 bases of the junction unmatched. The germline V gene has CDR1 LNHDA and CDR2 SQIVND (reference sequence). The CDR3 spans 17 residues. CDR3 in DNA: TGTGCCAGTAGTATTATCAGACAGGGGGATAGCAATCAGCCCCAGCATTTT. It translates to CASSIIRQGDSNQPQHF.